This T cell receptor beta chain was identified in a study of blood T cells in healthy people across ages. Regarding the study as a whole: Diversity estimated from one million T cells was considered an underestimate. Long-lived donors exceeded aged donors in naive CD4+ cells and diversity.

Primed by a sample-barcoded 5' primer and a J-beta primer mix, a second PCR proceeded for about 6 to 12 cycles. TCRdb processed the 5' RACE reads anew with MiXCR; each CDR3 protein has one entry. The data show approximately 1.5 million distinct CDR3 sequences, around 40% seen once. V shed 6 bases, J shed 6 bases, and the junction held 13 bases outside the gene matches. There are 16 residues in the CDR3. Peripheral blood from each donor was collected in a volume of ten milliliters. With respect to this clonotype: The antigen is unknown.

The material sequenced was blood. The genes are TRBV12-3 or TRBV12-4 and TRBJ2-1; 8 positions agree with TRBD2. The TCR was taken from a woman younger than 35 in good health. The CDR3 DNA reads as TGTGCCAGCAGCCCGACCTTAGCGGGGATGGGCAATGAGCAGTTCTTC. Encoded protein: CASSPTLAGMGNEQFF.